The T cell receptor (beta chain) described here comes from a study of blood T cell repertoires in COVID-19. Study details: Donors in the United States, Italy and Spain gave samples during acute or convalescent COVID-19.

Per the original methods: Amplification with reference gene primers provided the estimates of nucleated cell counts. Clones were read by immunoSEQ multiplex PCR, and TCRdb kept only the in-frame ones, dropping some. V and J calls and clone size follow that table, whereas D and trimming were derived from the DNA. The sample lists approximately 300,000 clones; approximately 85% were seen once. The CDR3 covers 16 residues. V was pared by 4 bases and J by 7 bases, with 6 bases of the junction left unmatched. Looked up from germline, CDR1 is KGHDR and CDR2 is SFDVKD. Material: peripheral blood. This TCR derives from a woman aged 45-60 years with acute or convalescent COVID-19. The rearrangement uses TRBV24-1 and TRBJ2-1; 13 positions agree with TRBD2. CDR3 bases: TGTGCCACCAGTGAGAGGACTAGCGGGAGTTTGAATGAGCAGTTCTTC. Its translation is CATSERTSGSLNEQFF.